These 31 T cell receptor beta chains were all obtained from the same sample, sequenced in a study of T cell clones after liver transplantation (dated by TCRdb to about 2019). Interpreted using the paper, the time point label stands for: pre-transplant. Library creation used the immunoSEQ multiplex PCR assay. As stored in TCRdb, this immuneACCESS dataset retains in-frame rearrangements with V and J assigned. A fraction of the clones does not appear; measured against another copy, unresolved V genes explain less than half of the discrepancy, and the remainder lacks a known reason. The sample data list around 60,000 clones, and 71% of these were observed just once. Approximately 15% of the sample is held by the ten biggest clonotypes. Source: CD4+ T cells from blood, taken before liver transplant. The receptors originated from a human donor who received a liver transplant.

The CDR3 DNA reads TGTGCCAGCAGTTTAACAGGGAACCACGAGCAGTACTTC. This gives the protein CASSLTGNHEQYF. The genes are TRBV6-5 and TRBJ2-7, with D possibly matching TRBD1 (6 bases). In germline, CDR1 is MNHEY, CDR2 SVGAGI. The CDR3 has 13 residues. Trimming cost V 4 bases and J 5 bases, with 12 bases left between them.

J is TRBJ2-7 and V is TRBV2; 7 nucleotides agree with TRBD1. The ends lost 4 bases at V and 6 bases at J; junction bases unmatched: 6. Looked up from germline, CDR1 is SNHLY and CDR2 is FYNNEI. The CDR3 totals 13 residues. The CDR3 protein is CASSGQGGSEQYF. The DNA of the CDR3 is TGTGCCAGCAGTGGACAGGGTGGGAGCGAGCAGTACTTC.

The sample holds many counts of this clone. The chain joins TRBV4-1 to TRBJ2-3, with a weak D call TRBD2 (6 bases). Per the germline V gene, CDR1 is MGHRA and CDR2 is YSYEKL. Trimming removed 4 bases from V and 8 bases from J, with 10 bases in between. This CDR3 is 12 amino acids long. The CDR3 region is CASSRAGGTQYF. CDR3 nucleotide sequence: TGCGCCAGCAGCCGCGCCGGGGGTACGCAGTATTTT.

The rearrangement uses TRBV30 and TRBJ1-5; D possibly corresponds to TRBD1 (6 bases). V gave up 0 bases and J gave up 2 bases, with 14 bases separating them. Germline V gene lookup returns CDR1 GTSNPN and CDR2 SVGIG (reference sequence). The CDR3 loop spans 16 amino acids. The CDR3: CAWSVRGRGGNQPQHF. In DNA, the CDR3 is TGTGCCTGGAGTGTACGGGGCAGGGGAGGCAATCAGCCCCAGCATTTT. Drawing the rest from reference TRBV30 and TRBJ1-5, the complete variable domain is SQTIHQWPATLVQPVGSPLSLECTVEGTSNPNLYWYRQAAGRGLQLLFYSVGIGQISSEVPQNLSASRPQDRQFILSSKKLLLSDSGFYLCAWSVRGRGGNQPQHFGDGTRLSIL.

The genes are TRBV5-4 and TRBJ1-1; a weak D match, TRBD1 (6 bases). V was cut by 5 bases and J by 3 bases, with 11 bases left in between. CDR3 size: 13 residues. Germline loops: CDR1 SGHNT, CDR2 YYREEE (reference sequence). The CDR3, as DNA: TGTGCCAGCAGACAGGGTGGAGACACTGAAGCTTTCTTT. Its translation is CASRQGGDTEAFF.

This clone turned up a few times. The chain combines TRBV28 with TRBJ2-7; D remains unclear. The CDR3 is 14 residues long. Germline-derived CDR1 and CDR2 are MDHEN and SYDVKM. V was shortened by 3 bases and J by 2 bases, with 11 bases between the two germline ends. CDR3 region: CASSLNGPTYEQYF. The CDR3 nucleotides are TGTGCCAGCAGTTTGAACGGTCCAACCTACGAGCAGTACTTC.

This sequence joins TRBV5-1 and TRBJ2-7; 9 bases are shared with TRBD2. Germline CDR1 is SGHRS and CDR2 is YFSETQ. The junction had 10 bases not matched to a gene; V was cut back by 5 bases and J by 4 bases. This CDR3 contains 15 residues. Here the CDR3 DNA reads TGCGCCAGCAGAGAGGGACTAGCCCCTTGGTACGAGCAGTACTTC. Amino acids: CASREGLAPWYEQYF.

This clone was detected ten times or more. V and J are TRBV20-1 and TRBJ1-1; unclear D gene. V was shortened by 2 bases and J by 5 bases, with 6 bases between the two germline ends. CDR3 length: 11 amino acids. The germline V gene has CDR1 DFQATT and CDR2 SNEGSKA (reference sequence). CDR3 in DNA: TGCAGTGCTAGACTTCTGACTGAAGCTTTCTTT. As protein: CSARLLTEAFF.

This clone was seen more than once but under ten times. This rearrangement joins TRBV28 to TRBJ1-6; the match to TRBD1 covers 7 bases. With 5 bases clipped from V and 5 bases from J, the junction kept 6 bases outside the gene matches. CDR3 length: 15 amino acids. The germline V gene encodes CDR1 MDHEN and CDR2 SYDVKM. CDR3 coding DNA: TGTGCCAGCAGTAGACAGGGTAGCGATAATTCACCCCTCCACTTT. Protein sequence: CASSRQGSDNSPLHF.

This sequence joins TRBV27 and TRBJ2-7, with a weak D call TRBD1 (6 bases). V lost 3 bases to trimming and J lost 4 bases, with 13 bases between them. Germline assignment: CDR1 MNHEY and CDR2 SMNVEV (reference sequence). This CDR3 has 14 amino acids. CDR3 coding DNA: TGTGCCAGCAGTTTCCAGACAGGTTTGTACGAGCAGTACTTC. It translates to CASSFQTGLYEQYF.

A few counts support this clone. The V gene is TRBV19, the J gene TRBJ1-5; D call uncertain. Trimming cost V 7 bases and J 0 bases, with 10 bases left between them. The germline CDR1 and CDR2 sequences are LNHDA and SQIVND (reference sequence). This CDR3 contains 14 residues. CDR3 region: CASTTPTSNQPQHF. The CDR3 nucleotides read TGTGCCAGTACGACACCGACTAGCAATCAGCCCCAGCATTTT.

In its sample, this clone was seen many times. The chain has TRBV27 and TRBJ2-5, with D maybe TRBD1 (6 bases). V was shortened by 5 bases and J by 1 base, with 11 bases between the two germline ends. CDR1 is MNHEY and CDR2 is SMNVEV in the germline V gene (reference sequence). The CDR3 is 14 amino acids. The CDR3 DNA reads as TGTGCCAGCAGTCCCCGACAGGTCCAAGAGACCCAGTACTTC. This codes for CASSPRQVQETQYF.

This rearrangement joins TRBV5-1 to TRBJ2-2; possible D gene TRBD1, 6 bases. Germline CDR1 is SGHRS and CDR2 is YFSETQ. Deletions cut 0 bases from V and 5 bases from J, with 11 bases between. CDR3 length: 15 residues. The DNA for the CDR3 is TGCGCCAGCAGCTTGGACAGGGTTCGGACCGGGGAGCTGTTTTTT. Translation: CASSLDRVRTGELFF.

This clone was seen a handful of times. This chain links TRBV10-1 with TRBJ2-7, with a possible D match to TRBD1 (6 bases). The CDR3 length is 13 residues. The V gene lost 4 bases and the J gene lost 6 bases, with 13 bases spanning the gap. Per the germline V gene, CDR1 is WNHNN and CDR2 is SYGVQD (reference sequence). CDR3 sequence reads: CASSGRTDLEQYF. In nucleotides, the CDR3 is TGCGCCAGCAGTGGACGGACAGACCTCGAGCAGTACTTC.

This clone appeared once. The J gene is TRBJ1-4, the V gene TRBV27; D is perhaps TRBD1 (6 bases). The CDR3 runs 14 residues. Germline CDR1 MNHEY, CDR2 SMNVEV (reference sequence). V was pared by 6 bases and J by 4 bases, with 12 bases between. The chain's CDR3 is CASRRTASNEKLFF. The DNA for the CDR3 is TGTGCCAGCAGGCGGACAGCGAGTAATGAAAAACTGTTTTTT. The entire variable domain, with the rest obtained from reference TRBV27 and TRBJ1-4, is as follows: EAQVTQNPRYLITVTGKKLTVTCSQNMNHEYMSWYRQDPGLGLRQIYYSMNVEVTDKGDVPEGYKVSRKEKRNFPLILESPSPNQTSLYFCASRRTASNEKLFFGSGTQLSVL.

The chain has TRBV7-9 and TRBJ1-2; no clear D gene. Germline-derived CDR1 and CDR2 are SEHNR and FQNEAQ (reference sequence). The V end lost 5 bases, the J end lost 4 bases, and 17 bases lay between the germline ends. The CDR3 covers 15 residues. In nucleotides, the CDR3 is TGTGCCAGCAGCCCCGGCCGAGGGAGTATCTATGGCTACACCTTC. It is translated as CASSPGRGSIYGYTF.

The chain has TRBV30 and TRBJ1-6; possibly TRBD1 for D (6 bases). The V end was cut by 4 bases, the J end by 7 bases, with 17 bases between. The germline V gene encodes CDR1 GTSNPN and CDR2 SVGIG (reference sequence). There are 15 residues in the CDR3. This chain's CDR3 is CAWTIGGNGNSPLHF. CDR3 nucleotides: TGTGCCTGGACGATAGGGGGAAATGGGAATTCACCCCTCCACTTT.

This clone was found a few times. This chain links TRBV28 with TRBJ1-4, with 9 positions matching TRBD1. The ends lost 7 bases at V and 4 bases at J; junction bases unmatched: 7. This CDR3 has 15 amino acids. Germline values: CDR1 MDHEN, CDR2 SYDVKM. The CDR3 is CASKSLGQGNEKLFF. The CDR3 DNA sequence: TGTGCCAGCAAGTCTCTGGGACAGGGTAATGAAAAACTGTTTTTT.

This clone has a single count. The chain joins TRBV28 to TRBJ2-5; 9 bases align to TRBD1. Trimming at V came to 5 bases and at J to 5 bases, leaving 9 bases not matched to a gene. The CDR3 totals 15 residues. CDR1 is MDHEN, CDR2 SYDVKM, per germline. The CDR3 is CASSGGTGSKETQYF. The CDR3, as DNA: TGTGCCAGCAGTGGCGGGACAGGGTCTAAGGAGACCCAGTACTTC.

The rearrangement uses TRBV5-6 and TRBJ1-2; 10 bases match TRBD1. Germline V gene sequence: CDR1 SGHDT, CDR2 YYEEEE. The J segment lost 8 bases and the V segment lost 0 bases, leaving 4 bases of the junction unmatched. This CDR3 comprises 14 residues. The CDR3 nucleotides are TGTGCCAGCAGCTTGGTCGGACAGGGGGGCGGCTACACCTTC. Its protein is CASSLVGQGGGYTF.

The chain recombines TRBV30 with TRBJ1-4; 7 bases line up with TRBD1. V gave up 2 bases and J gave up 8 bases; unmatched junction bases: 14. In germline, CDR1 is GTSNPN, CDR2 SVGIG (reference sequence). The length of the CDR3 is 16 residues. CDR3 region: CAWSTGQARGTEKLFF. The CDR3 region has the DNA TGTGCCTGGAGTACAGGACAGGCGAGGGGTACGGAAAAACTGTTTTTT. The full variable domain, its missing parts supplied by reference TRBV30 and TRBJ1-4, is SQTIHQWPATLVQPVGSPLSLECTVEGTSNPNLYWYRQAAGRGLQLLFYSVGIGQISSEVPQNLSASRPQDRQFILSSKKLLLSDSGFYLCAWSTGQARGTEKLFFGSGTQLSVL.

The rearrangement uses TRBV5-4 and TRBJ1-5; no clear D. This CDR3 is 14 amino acids long. Trimming pared 0 bases from V and 7 bases from J, leaving 11 bases between. Germline V gene sequence: CDR1 SGHNT, CDR2 YYREEE (reference sequence). The CDR3 sequence is CASSLAGVEQPQHF. In DNA, the CDR3 is TGTGCCAGCAGCTTGGCCGGGGTAGAACAGCCCCAGCATTTT. Variable domain in full (rest from reference TRBV5-4 and TRBJ1-5): ETGVTQSPTHLIKTRGQQVTLRCSSQSGHNTVSWYQQALGQGPQFIFQYYREEENGRGNFPPRFSGLQFPNYSSELNVNALELDDSALYLCASSLAGVEQPQHFGDGTRLSIL.

This clone was detected a few times. This chain joins TRBV27 and TRBJ2-7; D possibly corresponds to TRBD1 (6 bases). With 6 bases removed from V and 9 bases from J, the gap between germline ends came to 24 bases. This CDR3 spans 15 amino acids. The germline V gene has CDR1 MNHEY and CDR2 SMNVEV (reference sequence). The CDR3 sequence: CASRPTYGTPIGQYF. In DNA, the CDR3 is TGTGCCAGCAGACCCACCTACGGGACACCCATTGGGCAGTACTTC.

V usage is TRBV6-1 and J usage is TRBJ2-5, with TRBD2 identical over 9 bases. The CDR3 consists of 14 residues. Germline loops: CDR1 MNHNS, CDR2 SASEGT. J lost 2 bases, V lost 5 bases, and 3 bases had no gene match. Here the CDR3 DNA reads TGTGCCAGCAGTAGGCGGGGGGGGCAAGAGACCCAGTACTTC. Translation gives CASSRRGGQETQYF.

The chain combines TRBV27 with TRBJ1-1; 9 positions agree with TRBD1. J was trimmed by 4 bases and V by 5 bases; bases with no gene match: 8. This CDR3 is built from 15 residues. Germline assignment: CDR1 MNHEY and CDR2 SMNVEV (reference sequence). This CDR3 is CASSAWTGATTEAFF. The DNA of the CDR3 is TGTGCCAGCAGTGCCTGGACAGGGGCGACCACTGAAGCTTTCTTT.

This clone showed up just once. The V and J genes are TRBV19 and TRBJ2-5; the match to TRBD1 covers 7 bases. Germline values: CDR1 LNHDA, CDR2 SQIVND (reference sequence). With 4 bases clipped from V and 5 bases from J, the junction kept 13 bases outside the gene matches. The CDR3 runs to 16 residues. The CDR3 loop is CASSTTSGTAVETQYF. The DNA of the CDR3 is TGTGCCAGTAGTACCACCTCCGGGACAGCTGTGGAGACCCAGTACTTC.

The chain has TRBV7-9 and TRBJ2-1; TRBD2 matches at 9 bases. From germline, CDR1 is SEHNR and CDR2 FQNEAQ (reference sequence). V lost 1 base and J lost 5; bases outside the gene matches: 3. The CDR3 has 15 residues. The CDR3 protein is CASSLGGLANNEQFF. CDR3 sequence (DNA): TGTGCCAGCAGCTTAGGGGGACTAGCAAACAATGAGCAGTTCTTC.

The rearrangement links TRBV7-2 to TRBJ2-4, with 14 positions matching TRBD2. Germline assignment: CDR1 SGHTA and CDR2 FQGNSA. The V gene end was trimmed by 5 bases and the J gene end by 0 bases; junction bases not matched to a gene: 9. The CDR3 extends over 19 amino acids. The chain's CDR3 is CASSPQGLAGVGAKNIQYF. In DNA form, the CDR3 reads TGTGCCAGCAGCCCCCAGGGACTAGCGGGGGTGGGAGCCAAAAACATTCAGTACTTC.

This chain links TRBV7-2 with TRBJ1-5; D perhaps matches TRBD1 (5 bases). V was cut by 1 base and J by 4 bases, with 8 bases left in between. CDR1 and CDR2 from the germline V gene are SGHTA and FQGNSA. This CDR3 is built from 14 residues. The CDR3 region has the DNA TGTGCCAGCAGCTTAGGCAGGGAAAATCAGCCCCAGCATTTT. Translated: CASSLGRENQPQHF.

This rearrangement joins TRBV11-1 to TRBJ2-5; tentatively, D is TRBD1 (6 bases). V was clipped by 3 bases and J by 5 bases, with 16 bases between them. Germline CDR1 reads SGHAT; CDR2 reads FQDESV (reference sequence). CDR3 length equals 15 residues. The CDR3 loop reads CASSFQQGNLETQYF. Written as DNA, the CDR3 is TGTGCCAGCAGCTTCCAACAGGGTAATTTGGAGACCCAGTACTTC.

This clone has more than one count but fewer than ten. The V gene is TRBV10-3, the J gene TRBJ1-1; D is perhaps TRBD1 (6 bases). The length of the CDR3 is 11 residues. V lost 2 bases, J lost 10 bases, and 8 bases lay in between. The germline gives CDR1 ENHRY, CDR2 SYGVKD. The CDR3 loop reads CAISEQQGAFF. The CDR3 DNA is TGTGCCATCAGTGAGCAACAGGGAGCTTTCTTT.